The next 29 T cell receptor beta chains were all read from a single sample in a study of tumor and adjacent non-tumor tissue in lung cancer. RNA was extracted from bulk tissue without any cell sorting. Three rounds of nested PCR, following a modified ARM-PCR protocol, produced the TCRbeta library. TCRdb analysed the multiplex PCR reads with MiXCR anew, one entry per CDR3 protein. The data contain approximately 76,000 distinct CDR3 sequences, nearly 70% of them singletons. The sequenced sample was lung tumor tissue. The source is a woman in her 70s with non-small cell lung cancer.

The count of this clonotype is one. The J gene is TRBJ1-1, the V gene TRBV5-6; no firm D call. V shed 3 bases and J shed 10 bases, with 13 bases lying between them. CDR3 length: 12 amino acids. CDR1 SGHDT and CDR2 YYEEEE come from the germline V gene. The CDR3 loop is CASSSVTGVAFF. The CDR3 coding sequence is TGTGCCAGCAGCTCCGTAACCGGTGTAGCTTTCTTT.

With respect to this clonotype: A read error is likely, as this CDR3 ends without the conserved phenylalanine or tryptophan. The DNA is omitted, as the CDR3 cannot be located on it reliably, and the CDR3 follows TCRdb's listing. The V gene is TRBV4-1, the J gene TRBJ2-3. CDR1 and CDR2 (germline): MGHRA, YSYEKL. Ends included, the CDR3 has 14 residues. The CDR3 loop is CASSQDTITDTQYL.

This clonotype appeared once. The CDR3 carries no conserved terminal phenylalanine or tryptophan, so it likely arises from a read error. The genes are TRBV4-1 and TRBJ2-1; 7 bases align to TRBD2. CDR3 length: 13 residues. Germline values: CDR1 MGHRA, CDR2 YSYEKL. This chain's CDR3 is CVSSQGREDEQFL. CDR3 coding DNA: TGCGTCAGCAGCCAAGGGAGGGAGGATGAGCAGTTCCTC.

This chain joins TRBV7-3 and TRBJ2-1; TRBD1 matches at 11 bases. The J segment lost 2 bases and the V segment lost 4 bases, leaving 4 bases of the junction unmatched. CDR1 and CDR2 (germline): SGHTA, FQGTGA. There are 16 residues in the CDR3. CDR3 nucleotides: TGTGCCAGCAGCTCCCGGGGACAGGGGGCCTACAATGAGCAGTTCTTC. It translates to CASSSRGQGAYNEQFF.

Regarding this clonotype: The CDR3 carries no conserved terminal phenylalanine or tryptophan, so it likely arises from a read error. The DNA is left out, because the CDR3 cannot be placed on it with certainty; the CDR3 is given as TCRdb lists it. The rearrangement joins TRBV11-1 to TRBJ2-6; no check of the table's D call, TRBD1, against the DNA was made. Counting both end residues, the CDR3 totals 16 amino acids. Looked up from germline, CDR1 is SGHAT and CDR2 is FQDESV (reference sequence). The CDR3: CATSSRDRRGANVLTS.

This clonotype was observed a single time. One base away lies a much larger clone, so this may be a sequencing read error. This chain links TRBV20-1 with TRBJ1-1, with D unresolved. The CDR3 is 13 residues long. Per the germline V gene, CDR1 is DFQATT and CDR2 is SNEGSKA (reference sequence). CDR3 coding DNA: TGCAGTGTTATTTCAAATATGGGAACTGAAGCTATCTTT. This codes for CSVISNMGTEAIF.

The chain is built from TRBV6-1 and TRBJ2-5, with TRBD2 as a possible D gene (6 bases). The CDR3 covers 13 residues. Germline CDR1 MNHNS, CDR2 SASEGT. V lost 11 bases and J lost 3, with 16 bases in between. As DNA, the CDR3 is TGTGCCCCCTCCGGGAGCAGCGAAGAGACCCAGTACTTC. Its translation: CAPSGSSEETQYF.

The CDR3 DNA is TGTGCCAGCACACTAAACTTAGGGGACCAAGAGACCCAGTACTTC. Amino acid sequence: CASTLNLGDQETQYF. The rearrangement joins TRBV12-3 or TRBV12-4 to TRBJ2-5; the D gene is possibly TRBD1 (5 bases). The length of the CDR3 is 15 residues. Trimming took off 7 bases at V and 0 bases at J, with 15 bases between the two ends.

About this clonotype itself: Given the absence of the conserved phenylalanine or tryptophan at the CDR3 end, a read error is likely. The rearrangement joins TRBV11-2 to TRBJ2-1, with D uncertain. The germline V gene has CDR1 SGHAT and CDR2 FQNNGV. V was shortened by 0 bases and J by 4 bases, with 4 bases between the two germline ends. The CDR3 spans 13 residues. The CDR3 coding sequence is TGTGCCAGCAGCTTAGATCAATACAATGAGCAGTTCTCC. This sequence encodes CASSLDQYNEQFS.

A note on this clonotype: A read error is likely, as this CDR3 ends without the conserved phenylalanine or tryptophan. The chain carries TRBV5-4 and TRBJ2-7, with D tentatively TRBD2 (6 bases). The ends were cut back, 4 bases at V and 4 bases at J, with 18 bases in the middle. Germline CDR1 SGHNT, CDR2 YYREEE (reference sequence). CDR3 length equals 15 residues. The CDR3 coding sequence is TGTGCCAGCAGCGCCCGAGAAGCGGGTACATACGAGCAGTACATC. It translates to CASSAREAGTYEQYI.

This clonotype was seen a few times. The chain combines TRBV23-1 with TRBJ1-1, with D perhaps TRBD1 (5 bases). TRBV23-1 is an ORF, and what it does is uncertain. The CDR3 is made up of 15 amino acids. With 4 bases removed from V and 5 bases from J, the gap between germline ends came to 17 bases. The CDR3: CASSLPSLGETEAFF. Written as DNA, the CDR3 is TGCGCCAGCAGTCTACCTTCTCTAGGGGAAACTGAAGCTTTCTTT.

This clonotype was found a few times. A much larger clonotype is one base distant, so this may be a read error. The chain employs TRBV10-1 and TRBJ2-2, with D perhaps matching TRBD1 (6 bases). Germline V lookup: CDR1 WNHNN, CDR2 SYGVQD (reference sequence). The CDR3 consists of 15 residues. The germline V and J ends were trimmed by 4 bases and 4 bases, with 13 bases remaining between them. CDR3 bases: TGCGCCAGCAGTGGCAACAGGGTACCCACCGGGGAGCTGTTTTTT. As protein: CASSGNRVPTGELFF.

As concerns this clonotype: In this CDR3 the conserved last residue, phenylalanine or tryptophan, is missing, so a read error is likely. The CDR3 spells CGSSQDESSGSYNEQFL. The CDR3, as DNA: TGTGGCAGCAGCCAAGATGAGTCTAGCGGGAGCTACAATGAGCAGTTCTTA. The rearrangement uses TRBV4-2 and TRBJ2-1, with 10 positions matching TRBD2. Germline CDR1 reads LGHNA; CDR2 reads YNFKEQ. The CDR3 runs to 17 residues.

The rearrangement joins TRBV21-1 to TRBJ2-1; the table's D gene call, TRBD2, was not cross checked with the DNA. TRBV21-1 is reported as a pseudogene. CDR3 length: 18 amino acids. This chain's CDR3 is CVSSNYLTGVAGDNEQFF. The CDR3 DNA sequence: TGTGTCAGCAGCAACTACCTTACAGGAGTAGCGGGAGATAATGAGCAGTTCTTC.

Note on this clonotype: Likely a read error: the CDR3 ends without its conserved phenylalanine or tryptophan. This chain joins TRBV6-6 and TRBJ1-2; D unclear. The CDR3 spans 15 residues. CDR1 and CDR2 from the germline V gene are MNHNY and SVGAGI (reference sequence). The CDR3 spells CVSSYPPLDGDGYTS. The CDR3 DNA reads TGTGTCAGCAGTTACCCACCCTTGGACGGAGATGGCTACACCTCC.

Regarding this clonotype: Just one base apart from a much larger clone, this may be a read error. CDR3 loop: CANRGQAGGNTIYF. The CDR3 region has the DNA TGTGCCAACAGAGGACAGGCAGGTGGAAACACCATATATTTT. The chain is built from TRBV6-1 and TRBJ1-3, with 7 bases identical to TRBD1. The length of the CDR3 is 14 residues. V dropped 10 bases and J dropped 3; count of bases not matched to a gene: 9. Germline CDR1 MNHNS, CDR2 SASEGT.

This clonotype has ten or more counts. This chain connects TRBV6-5 to TRBJ2-7; TRBD2 aligns across 12 bases. Germline CDR1 MNHEY, CDR2 SVGAGI. The CDR3 sequence is 16 residues long. The V segment lost 8 bases and the J segment 12 bases; nucleotides outside the gene matches: 20. CDR3 sequence reads: CASSDQATETSGRSYF. CDR3 DNA sequence: TGTGCCAGCTCCGATCAGGCCACGGAGACTAGCGGGAGATCGTACTTC.

This clonotype was counted at least ten times. This rearrangement joins TRBV6-6 to TRBJ1-5; TRBD1 aligns across 9 bases. The CDR3 is 18 amino acids. Germline CDR1 is MNHNY and CDR2 is SVGAGI (reference sequence). J gave up 3 bases and V 8 bases, and 17 bases lay outside the gene matches. Here the CDR3 DNA reads TGTGCCAGCTTACAAGGGGGGACAGGGAGACGCTACAATCAGCCCCAGCATTTT. Translating it yields CASLQGGTGRRYNQPQHF.

Of note for this clonotype: Compared with germline, one end of the junction differs, possibly owing to a read error. The chain couples TRBV6-5 to TRBJ2-1; 10 nucleotides agree with TRBD1. The CDR3 has 15 residues. Germline V gives CDR1 MNHEY, CDR2 SVGAGI. CDR3 DNA sequence: TGCGCCACCAGGCTCGGGACAGGGGTCTACAATGAGCAGTTCTTC. Protein sequence: CATRLGTGVYNEQFF.

In its sample, this clonotype was seen once. Germline is not matched at one junction end, which may reflect a read error. V usage is TRBV28 and J usage is TRBJ2-5; no definite D call. This CDR3 is built from 17 residues. CDR1 is MDHEN and CDR2 is SYDVKM in the germline V gene. The CDR3 DNA reads TGTGCCAGCAGTTCCCCGGGCAGCCTAGAAGAAGTTTTGAGTCAGAACTTC. Protein: CASSSPGSLEEVLSQNF.

Note on this clonotype: This sequence may be a read error, since a much larger clone differs from it by one base. The rearrangement uses TRBV7-8 and TRBJ2-7; D is perhaps TRBD1 (5 bases). The CDR3 consists of 15 residues. From germline, CDR1 is SGHVS and CDR2 FQNEAQ. The CDR3 region has the DNA TGTGCCAACAGCTTATACGGTAGACAGACCTACGAGCAGTACTTC. This sequence encodes CANSLYGRQTYEQYF.

The J gene is TRBJ1-2, the V gene TRBV4-2, with no clear D. There are 16 residues in the CDR3. Germline assignment: CDR1 LGHNA and CDR2 YNFKEQ. Trimming shortened V by 0 bases and J by 4 bases, and 15 bases separated the two germline ends. For the CDR3, the DNA is TGTGCCAGCAGCCAAGAACAGTGGGCGTTACCCTATGGCTACACCTTC. It is translated as CASSQEQWALPYGYTF.

Worth noting for this clonotype: A read error is possible here, since a much larger clone lies one base away. This sequence joins TRBV28 and TRBJ2-4, with a tentative D call TRBD2 (8 bases). CDR1 is MDHEN and CDR2 is SYDVKM in the germline V gene. V lost 10 bases and J lost 0, with 19 bases in between. The CDR3 loop spans 16 amino acids. DNA for the CDR3: TGTGCCAACAGGGGAGCGGGAGATCTAGCCAAAAACATTCAGTACTTC. Translating gives CANRGAGDLAKNIQYF.

The V and J genes are TRBV12-3 or TRBV12-4 and TRBJ2-1; possibly TRBD2 for D (6 bases). The CDR3 totals 15 residues. With 6 bases removed from V and 3 bases from J, the gap between germline ends came to 15 bases. DNA of the CDR3: TGTGCCAGCAGCGTGTTCGCGGGGCTCTACAATGAGCAGTTCTTC. Translating it yields CASSVFAGLYNEQFF.

Many counts were recorded for this clonotype. The chain recombines TRBV10-3 with TRBJ2-5; D is uncertain. The CDR3 loop spans 15 amino acids. Between the trimmed V and J ends, which lost 0 bases and 5 bases, there was a span of 13 bases. Germline CDR1 ENHRY, CDR2 SYGVKD. This CDR3 is CAISESRPGMETQYF. The CDR3 DNA reads TGTGCCATCAGTGAGTCGCGACCAGGCATGGAGACCCAGTACTTC.

This clonotype showed up many times. CDR3 bases: TGTGCCAGCAGTTCTAAACGGGGATATAGCAATCAGCCCCAGCATTTT. Its translation: CASSSKRGYSNQPQHF. The chain has TRBV28 and TRBJ1-5; D gene ambiguous. Per the germline V gene, CDR1 is MDHEN and CDR2 is SYDVKM. The V end was cut by 4 bases, the J end by 0 bases, with 13 bases between. The CDR3 loop spans 16 amino acids.

There are many counts of this clonotype. This chain uses TRBV19 with TRBJ1-1; D call uncertain. Trimming removed 3 bases from V and 0 bases from J, with 5 bases in between. Germline CDR1 is LNHDA and CDR2 is SQIVND (reference sequence). The CDR3 length is 13 residues. DNA for the CDR3: TGTGCCAGTAGTATTAGGGTGAACACTGAAGCTTTCTTT. Protein product: CASSIRVNTEAFF.

This rearrangement joins TRBV10-2 to TRBJ2-1; 7 nucleotides agree with TRBD2. CDR1 is WSHSY and CDR2 is SAAADI in the germline V gene. V gave up 5 bases and J gave up 8 bases; unmatched junction bases: 18. The CDR3 has 17 amino acids. CDR3 nucleotides: TGCGCCAGCAGTAATGGATGGACTAGAGGGAGTAGTGATGAGCAGTTCTTC. Protein product: CASSNGWTRGSSDEQFF.

The chain employs TRBV25-1 and TRBJ2-5; no definite D call. V was shortened by 0 bases and J by 0 bases, with 8 bases between the two germline ends. CDR3 length: 15 amino acids. Germline assignment: CDR1 MGHDK and CDR2 SYGVNS. The CDR3 spells CASSEYKGNQETQYF. CDR3 sequence (DNA): TGTGCCAGCAGTGAATATAAAGGAAACCAAGAGACCCAGTACTTC.